Shown below are 14 T cell receptor beta chains from a single sample sequenced in a study of read filtering for tumor transcriptome and immune sequencing. Molecular barcoded adaptors covering alpha/delta and beta/gamma chains were used on about 0.4 ug RNA. MiXCR, applied by TCRdb to the reads, yields one record per CDR3 protein. The sample has 100,000 to 150,000 distinct CDR3 sequences; 13% are singletons. The sequenced sample was a population of CD138-negative cells sorted from bone marrow. These receptors all come from a donor at least 40 years old with multiple myeloma.

This clonotype appeared many times. This chain joins TRBV5-1 and TRBJ2-3; D may match TRBD1 or TRBD2 (5 bases each). CDR1 and CDR2 (germline): SGHRS, YFSETQ. Trimming removed 0 bases at V and 5 bases at J, with 10 bases between. There are 14 residues in the CDR3. Here the CDR3 reads CASSLVIGGDTQYF. The CDR3 DNA reads as TGCGCCAGCAGCTTGGTTATTGGGGGAGATACGCAGTATTTT. The complete variable domain, with remaining parts taken from reference TRBV5-1 and TRBJ2-3, reads KAGVTQTPRYLIKTRGQQVTLSCSPISGHRSVSWYQQTPGQGLQFLFEYFSETQRNKGNFPGRFSGRQFSNSRSEMNVSTLELGDSALYLCASSLVIGGDTQYFGPGTRLTVL.

This clonotype was seen ten or more times. The DNA for the CDR3 is TGTGCCATCCTGACAGGGACCGGCACCGGGGAGCTGTTTTTT. It codes for CAILTGTGTGELFF. The chain uses TRBV7-9 and TRBJ2-2; 7 bases fit TRBD1. Germline CDR1 is SEHNR and CDR2 is FQNEAQ (reference sequence). Losses at the gene ends were 10 bases for V and 4 bases for J; bases not matched to a gene: 9. This CDR3 is built from 14 residues. Supplemented by reference TRBV7-9 and TRBJ2-2, the full variable domain reads DTGVSQNPRHKITKRGQNVTFRCDPISEHNRLYWYRQTLGQGPEFLTYFQNEAQLEKSRLLSDRFSAERPKGSFSTLEIQRTEQGDSAMYLCAILTGTGTGELFFGEGSRLTVL.

This clonotype was seen many times. The chain carries TRBV20-1 and TRBJ2-5; TRBD2 aligns across 10 bases. V was clipped by 3 bases and J by 5 bases; unmatched bases: 9. This CDR3 has 15 amino acids. Germline loops: CDR1 DFQATT, CDR2 SNEGSKA (reference sequence). The CDR3 region has the DNA TGCAGTGCTAGGGTAATCCTAGCGGGAGATGAGACCCAGTACTTC. This sequence encodes CSARVILAGDETQYF.

This clonotype was found many times. The V call is TRBV12-3 or TRBV12-4, the J call TRBJ2-2, with D unresolved. The V end was cut by 4 bases, the J end by 6 bases, with 6 bases between. The CDR3 has 12 amino acids. The CDR3, as DNA: TGTGCCAGCAGTTCGAGCCCCGGGGAGCTGTTTTTT. Protein sequence: CASSSSPGELFF.

A few counts support this clonotype. This chain uses TRBV20-1 with TRBJ2-3, with D perhaps matching TRBD2 (6 bases). The CDR3 sequence is 12 residues long. The germline V and J ends were trimmed by 3 bases and 6 bases, with 10 bases remaining between them. CDR1 DFQATT and CDR2 SNEGSKA come from the germline V gene (reference sequence). The CDR3 reads CSASGSGDTQYF. CDR3 DNA sequence: TGCAGTGCTAGCGGGAGTGGGGATACGCAGTATTTT.

Many counts were recorded for this clonotype. The chain is built from TRBV24-1 and TRBJ2-1, with D possibly being TRBD2 (6 bases). In germline, CDR1 is KGHDR, CDR2 SFDVKD. V lost 2 bases, J lost 5 bases, and 12 bases lay in between. The CDR3 has 15 residues. CDR3 nucleotides: TGTGCCACCAGTGATTCGGGACTCTTAGACAATGAGCAGTTCTTC. It yields the protein CATSDSGLLDNEQFF.

The chain recombines TRBV14 with TRBJ2-2; 9 nucleotides line up with TRBD2. The CDR3 covers 17 residues. J lost 2 bases, V lost 1 base, and 5 bases had no gene match. The germline gives CDR1 SGHDN, CDR2 FVKESK. The CDR3 spells CASSQVGLALNTGELFF. The CDR3 DNA reads TGTGCCAGCAGCCAAGTGGGACTAGCCTTAAACACCGGGGAGCTGTTTTTT.

The chain recombines TRBV7-9 with TRBJ2-5; D gene unclear. Trimming pared 5 bases from V and 5 bases from J, leaving 12 bases between. The CDR3 loop spans 13 amino acids. The germline V gene has CDR1 SEHNR and CDR2 FQNEAQ (reference sequence). CDR3 sequence reads: CASSPDTGETQYF. As DNA, the CDR3 is TGTGCCAGCAGCCCAGACACCGGGGAGACCCAGTACTTC.

This clonotype came up many times. This chain links TRBV7-2 with TRBJ2-1; 8 bases line up with TRBD2. Germline V gene lookup returns CDR1 SGHTA and CDR2 FQGNSA. CDR3 size: 14 residues. The V gene end was trimmed by 4 bases and the J gene end by 6 bases; junction bases not matched to a gene: 5. The CDR3 is CASSYGLASNEQFF. CDR3 in DNA: TGTGCCAGCAGCTACGGACTAGCAAGCAATGAGCAGTTCTTC.

On this clonotype: Given a much more abundant clone one base away, this may be a read error. The rearrangement links TRBV7-9 to TRBJ2-1; weak D call: TRBD2 (6 bases). The CDR3 runs 14 residues. V lost 4 bases and J 7 bases, leaving 14 bases between the germline ends. Germline V gene sequence: CDR1 SEHNR, CDR2 FQNEAQ (reference sequence). The CDR3, as DNA: TGTGCCAGCAGCTACCTAGCGACAAAAAATGAGCAGTTCTTC. Amino acid sequence: CASSYLATKNEQFF.

There are many counts of this clonotype. The chain carries TRBV11-3 and TRBJ2-1, with 12 bases identical to TRBD2. The CDR3 is 18 amino acids. Per germline, CDR1 SGHNT and CDR2 YENEEA. The V segment lost 4 bases and the J segment 5 bases; nucleotides outside the gene matches: 12. The CDR3 loop reads CASSSWTSGADDDNEQFF. CDR3 nucleotides: TGTGCCAGCAGCTCCTGGACTAGCGGGGCCGACGACGACAATGAGCAGTTCTTC. Full variable domain (missing parts from reference TRBV11-3 and TRBJ2-1): EAGVVQSPRYKIIEKKQPVAFWCNPISGHNTLYWYLQNLGQGPELLIRYENEEAVDDSQLPKDRFSAERLKGVDSTLKIQPAELGDSAVYLCASSSWTSGADDDNEQFFGPGTRLTVL.

This clonotype occurred many times. The genes are TRBV7-2 and TRBJ2-1; 10 nucleotides match TRBD2. With 5 bases clipped from V and 2 bases from J, the junction kept 3 bases outside the gene matches. Germline values: CDR1 SGHTA, CDR2 FQGNSA. The CDR3 has 15 amino acids. The CDR3 nucleotides are TGTGCCAGCAGCGCTACTAGCGGGGCCTACAATGAGCAGTTCTTC. Translation: CASSATSGAYNEQFF. Complete variable domain (other parts from reference TRBV7-2 and TRBJ2-1): GAGVSQSPSNKVTEKGKDVELRCDPISGHTALYWYRQSLGQGLEFLIYFQGNSAPDKSGLPSDRFSAERTGGSVSTLTIQRTQQEDSAVYLCASSATSGAYNEQFFGPGTRLTVL.

This clonotype was observed many times. The chain combines TRBV18 with TRBJ2-1; 9 nucleotides agree with TRBD2. This CDR3 comprises 19 residues. Trimming cost V 2 bases and J 6 bases; bases outside gene matches: 17. Per germline, CDR1 KGHSH and CDR2 LQKENI. CDR3 in DNA: TGTGCCAGCTCACCAGTCTTAGGTAGCGGGAGTCCACCATTCAATGAGCAGTTCTTC. This encodes CASSPVLGSGSPPFNEQFF.

This clonotype appeared many times. This sequence joins TRBV7-9 and TRBJ1-1, with 12 nucleotides matching TRBD1. The trim removed 2 bases at V and 10 bases at J, leaving 8 bases unmatched. CDR1 SEHNR and CDR2 FQNEAQ come from the germline V gene (reference sequence). This CDR3 region has 15 residues. DNA for the CDR3: TGTGCCAGCAGCTTACTGGGACAGGGGGCAGGAGGAGCTTTCTTT. Protein product: CASSLLGQGAGGAFF.